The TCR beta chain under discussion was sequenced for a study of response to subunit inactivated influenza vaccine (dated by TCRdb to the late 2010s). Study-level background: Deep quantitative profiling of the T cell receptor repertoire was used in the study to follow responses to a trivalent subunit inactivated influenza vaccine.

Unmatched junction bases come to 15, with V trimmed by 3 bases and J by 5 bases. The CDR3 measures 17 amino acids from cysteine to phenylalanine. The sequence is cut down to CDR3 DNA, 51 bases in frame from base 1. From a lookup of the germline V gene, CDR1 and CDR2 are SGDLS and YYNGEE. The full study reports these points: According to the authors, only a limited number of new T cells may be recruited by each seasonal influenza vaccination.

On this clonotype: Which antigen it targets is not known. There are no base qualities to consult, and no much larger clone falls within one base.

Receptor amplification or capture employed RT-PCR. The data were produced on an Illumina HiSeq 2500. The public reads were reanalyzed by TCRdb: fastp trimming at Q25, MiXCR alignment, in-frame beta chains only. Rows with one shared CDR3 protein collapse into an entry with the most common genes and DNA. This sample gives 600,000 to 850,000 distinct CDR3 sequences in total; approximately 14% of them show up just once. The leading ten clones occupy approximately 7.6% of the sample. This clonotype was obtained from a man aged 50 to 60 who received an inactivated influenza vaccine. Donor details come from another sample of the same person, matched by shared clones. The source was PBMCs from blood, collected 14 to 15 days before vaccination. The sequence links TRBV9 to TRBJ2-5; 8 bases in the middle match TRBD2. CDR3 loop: CASSAGSLAGQMETQYF. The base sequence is TGTGCCAGCAGCGCAGGGTCTCTAGCGGGTCAAATGGAGACCCAGTACTTC.